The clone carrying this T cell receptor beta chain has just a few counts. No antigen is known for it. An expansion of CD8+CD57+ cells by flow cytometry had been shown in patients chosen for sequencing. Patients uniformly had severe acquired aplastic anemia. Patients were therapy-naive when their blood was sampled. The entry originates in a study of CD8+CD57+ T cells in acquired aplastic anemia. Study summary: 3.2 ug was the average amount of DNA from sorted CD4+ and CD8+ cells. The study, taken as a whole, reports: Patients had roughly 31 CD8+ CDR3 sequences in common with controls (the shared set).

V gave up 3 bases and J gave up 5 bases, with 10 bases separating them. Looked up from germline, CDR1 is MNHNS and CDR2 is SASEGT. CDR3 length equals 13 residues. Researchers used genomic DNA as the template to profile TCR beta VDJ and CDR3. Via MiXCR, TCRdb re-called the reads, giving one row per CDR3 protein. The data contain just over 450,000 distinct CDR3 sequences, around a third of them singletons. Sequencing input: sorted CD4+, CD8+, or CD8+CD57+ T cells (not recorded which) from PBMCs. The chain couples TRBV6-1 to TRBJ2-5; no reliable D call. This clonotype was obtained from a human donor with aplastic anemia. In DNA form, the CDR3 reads TGTGCCAGCAGTGACGACATTGGGGAGACCCAGTACTTC. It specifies CASSDDIGETQYF.